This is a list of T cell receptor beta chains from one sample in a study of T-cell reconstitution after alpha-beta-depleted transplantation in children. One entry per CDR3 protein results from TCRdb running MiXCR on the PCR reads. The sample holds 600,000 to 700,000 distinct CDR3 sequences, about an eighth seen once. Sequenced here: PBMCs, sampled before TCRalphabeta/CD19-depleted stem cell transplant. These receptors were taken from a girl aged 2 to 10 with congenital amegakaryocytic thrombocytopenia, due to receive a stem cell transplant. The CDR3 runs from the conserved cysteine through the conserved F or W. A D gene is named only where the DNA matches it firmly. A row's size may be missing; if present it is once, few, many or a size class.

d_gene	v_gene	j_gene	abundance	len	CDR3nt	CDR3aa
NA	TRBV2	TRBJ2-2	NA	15	TGTGCCAGCACCCAAGCTAGGAGGGACACCGGGGAGCTGTTTTTT	CASTQARRDTGELFF
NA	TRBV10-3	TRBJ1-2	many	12	TGTGCCATCCATGCAGGCAGCTATGGCTACACCTTC	CAIHAGSYGYTF
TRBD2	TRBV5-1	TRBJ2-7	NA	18	TGCGCCAGCGGGTCCGGGACTAGCGGGAGGTTAACATCCTACGAGCAGTACTTC	CASGSGTSGRLTSYEQYF
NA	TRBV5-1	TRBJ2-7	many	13	TGCGCCAGCAGCCGCATATACTCCTACGAGCAGTACTTC	CASSRIYSYEQYF
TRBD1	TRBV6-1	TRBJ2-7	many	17	TGTGCCAGCAGTCCACTCCAGACCAGGGGGTCCCTATACGAGCAGTACTTC	CASSPLQTRGSLYEQYF
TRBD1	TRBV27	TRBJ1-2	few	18	TGTGCCAGCAGGCCCCTAAGATCTAGGGACAGGGGAAACTATGGCTACACCTTC	CASRPLRSRDRGNYGYTF
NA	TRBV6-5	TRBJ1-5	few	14	TGTGCCAGCAGTTACCGTCAGAGAGATCAGCCCCAGCATTTT	CASSYRQRDQPQHF
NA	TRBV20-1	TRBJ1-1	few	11	TGCAGTGGGAACGTCTATACTGAAGCTTTCTTT	CSGNVYTEAFF
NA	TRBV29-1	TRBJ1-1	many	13	TGCAGCGTTGAGGCAGGGTCCGTCACTGAAGCTTTCTTT	CSVEAGSVTEAFF
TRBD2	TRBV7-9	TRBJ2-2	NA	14	TGTGCCAGCAGCTTTAGCGGGAGATCCGGGGAGCTGTTTTTT	CASSFSGRSGELFF
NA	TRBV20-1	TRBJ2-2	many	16	TGCAGTGCTAGTCCCAGCGAAACGGCGAACACCGGGGAGCTGTTTTTT	CSASPSETANTGELFF
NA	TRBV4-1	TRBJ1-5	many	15	TGCGCCAGCAGCCAAGATATGAGTATCAGTCAGCCCCAGCATTTT	CASSQDMSISQPQHF
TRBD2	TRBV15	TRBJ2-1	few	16	TGTGCCACCAGCAAGCCTAGCGGGAGGCCCTACAATGAGCAGTTCTTC	CATSKPSGRPYNEQFF
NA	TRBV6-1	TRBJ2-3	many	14	TGTGCCAGCAGCTTGAGGGACGGGCCAGATACGCAGTATTTT	CASSLRDGPDTQYF
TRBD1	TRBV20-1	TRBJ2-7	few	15	TGCAGTGCTAGAGGTCCCAGGACAGGGGGCTACGAGCAGTACTTC	CSARGPRTGGYEQYF